This TCR beta chain came from a study of CD8 T cells in ankylosing spondylitis. Whole-study findings and limits: Peripheral blood samples showed relatively rare disease-linked clones, and these clones were CD8+. Reports say disease-linked clones showed up significantly more in matched ankylosing spondylitis synovial fluid. Several highly homologous variants made up a TCR beta motif, and this motif appeared characteristic of ankylosing spondylitis blood.

MiXCR, applied by TCRdb to the 5' RACE reads, yields one record per CDR3 protein. The table lists roughly 130,000 distinct CDR3 sequences, roughly 8.8% of them singletons. Many counts were recorded for this clonotype. Its antigen is still unknown. Trimming pared 0 bases from V and 7 bases from J, leaving 13 bases between. Germline-derived CDR1 and CDR2 are DFQATT and SNEGSKA (reference sequence). The CDR3 is 14 residues long. This TCR was sampled from a male donor with ankylosing spondylitis or in good health (not recorded which). The sequencing input was blood, either unsorted or a sorted T cell fraction (not recorded which). The chain combines TRBV20-1 with TRBJ2-1; D call uncertain. The CDR3 DNA sequence: TGCAGTGCTAGAGATGCTTGGGTCGAGAATGAGCAGTTCTTC. Translated: CSARDAWVENEQFF.